Listed below are T cell receptor beta chains from one sample, sequenced in a study of identifying expanded T cells in peripheral blood. TCRdb's copy holds only in-frame clones and misses some; the assay was immunoSEQ multiplex PCR. Counted here are around 130,000 clones, approximately 86% occurring once; the ten biggest clones make up 7.5% to 8.5%. Material: blood. The receptors here all came from a person aged 18 to 75 in good health. The CDR3 runs from the conserved cysteine through the conserved F or W. Each record gives: J gene, V gene, clone size, D gene, CDR3 length, CDR3 DNA, CDR3 protein. The D gene is left open where the match is weak. Expanded clones are given a class, and other clones once, few, many or no size at all.

J gene: TRBJ1-4
V gene: TRBV15
clone size: .
D gene: .
CDR3 length: 15
CDR3 DNA: TGTGCCACCAGCAGAGATCAGAGCAGTAATGAAAAACTGTTTTTT
CDR3 protein: CATSRDQSSNEKLFF

J gene: TRBJ1-2
V gene: TRBV6-6
clone size: .
D gene: .
CDR3 length: 15
CDR3 DNA: TGTGCCAGCAGTTACGGCAGGTCGCCCAACTATGGCTACACCTTC
CDR3 protein: CASSYGRSPNYGYTF

J gene: TRBJ1-2
V gene: TRBV6-1
clone size: .
D gene: TRBD1
CDR3 length: 14
CDR3 DNA: TGTGCCAGCAGTCACAGACAGGGTAGCGGCGGCTACACCTTC
CDR3 protein: CASSHRQGSGGYTF

J gene: TRBJ2-3
V gene: TRBV5-1
clone size: .
D gene: TRBD2
CDR3 length: 16
CDR3 DNA: TGCGCCAGCAGCTTACGGGGGCTAGCGGGGGCAGATACGCAGTATTTT
CDR3 protein: CASSLRGLAGADTQYF

J gene: TRBJ2-3
V gene: TRBV7-2
clone size: .
D gene: .
CDR3 length: 12
CDR3 DNA: TGTGCCAGCAGCTTAAATTCGGATACGCAGTATTTT
CDR3 protein: CASSLNSDTQYF

J gene: TRBJ2-7
V gene: TRBV4-1
clone size: .
D gene: .
CDR3 length: 16
CDR3 DNA: TGCGCCAGCACCCGGATACCTGGCGGGGCTACGGGCGAGCAGTACTTC
CDR3 protein: CASTRIPGGATGEQYF

J gene: TRBJ1-1
V gene: TRBV29-1
clone size: .
D gene: TRBD1
CDR3 length: 12
CDR3 DNA: TGCAGCGCAGACAGGGGGTCCACTGAAGCTTTCTTT
CDR3 protein: CSADRGSTEAFF

J gene: TRBJ2-3
V gene: TRBV5-1
clone size: .
D gene: .
CDR3 length: 15
CDR3 DNA: TGCGCCAGCAGCTTGCAGGCTCTTAGCACAGATACGCAGTATTTT
CDR3 protein: CASSLQALSTDTQYF

J gene: TRBJ1-2
V gene: TRBV7-2
clone size: .
D gene: .
CDR3 length: 12
CDR3 DNA: TGTGCCAGCAGCCCCGGGACCTATGGCTACACCTTC
CDR3 protein: CASSPGTYGYTF

J gene: TRBJ1-1
V gene: TRBV7-2
clone size: .
D gene: TRBD1
CDR3 length: 17
CDR3 DNA: TGTGCCAGCAGCTTAGTTCCCAAGGGACAGAGTAACACTGAAGCTTTCTTT
CDR3 protein: CASSLVPKGQSNTEAFF

J gene: TRBJ1-2
V gene: TRBV6-5
clone size: once
D gene: .
CDR3 length: 14
CDR3 DNA: TGTGCCAGCAGTCTTCGGGGGGCCTCCTATGGCTACACCTTC
CDR3 protein: CASSLRGASYGYTF

J gene: TRBJ1-4
V gene: TRBV18
clone size: .
D gene: .
CDR3 length: 13
CDR3 DNA: TGTGCCAGCTCACTCAGTCGCAATGAAAAACTGTTTTTT
CDR3 protein: CASSLSRNEKLFF

J gene: TRBJ2-2
V gene: TRBV19
clone size: .
D gene: .
CDR3 length: 15
CDR3 DNA: TGTGCCAGTAGCTCTGTGACAGAGAACACCGGGGAGCTGTTTTTT
CDR3 protein: CASSSVTENTGELFF

J gene: TRBJ2-5
V gene: TRBV5-1
clone size: .
D gene: .
CDR3 length: 15
CDR3 DNA: TGCGCCAGCAGCCCCGTAGCCGGGAACCAAGAGACCCAGTACTTC
CDR3 protein: CASSPVAGNQETQYF

J gene: TRBJ1-4
V gene: TRBV6-1
clone size: .
D gene: .
CDR3 length: 15
CDR3 DNA: TGTGCCAGCAGTGAGATCAGCGTTACTAATGAAAAACTGTTTTTT
CDR3 protein: CASSEISVTNEKLFF

J gene: TRBJ2-2
V gene: TRBV2
clone size: once
D gene: TRBD1
CDR3 length: 17
CDR3 DNA: TGTGCCAGCAGCTTTACAGGGGGAGTTGGGGCCACCGGGGAGCTGTTTTTT
CDR3 protein: CASSFTGGVGATGELFF

J gene: TRBJ2-2
V gene: TRBV11-1
clone size: .
D gene: TRBD1
CDR3 length: 18
CDR3 DNA: TGTGCCAGCAGCTTAGCGATGGGACAGGGCCCGAACACCGGGGAGCTGTTTTTT
CDR3 protein: CASSLAMGQGPNTGELFF

J gene: TRBJ2-5
V gene: TRBV9
clone size: .
D gene: .
CDR3 length: 13
CDR3 DNA: TGTGCCAGCAGCCAGGGGTCCCAAGAGACCCAGTACTTC
CDR3 protein: CASSQGSQETQYF

J gene: TRBJ2-1
V gene: TRBV6-1
clone size: .
D gene: TRBD1
CDR3 length: 14
CDR3 DNA: TGTGCCAGCAGTGCGAGGACAGGGGGCGGTGAGCAGTTCTTC
CDR3 protein: CASSARTGGGEQFF

J gene: TRBJ2-2
V gene: TRBV5-1
clone size: .
D gene: .
CDR3 length: 14
CDR3 DNA: TGCGCCAGCAGCCCAGGGGCTAACACCGGGGAGCTGTTTTTT
CDR3 protein: CASSPGANTGELFF

J gene: TRBJ1-5
V gene: TRBV6-6
clone size: few
D gene: .
CDR3 length: 15
CDR3 DNA: TGTGCCAGCAGTTACTTCACAGAGGGCAATCAGCCCCAGCATTTT
CDR3 protein: CASSYFTEGNQPQHF

J gene: TRBJ2-3
V gene: TRBV7-2
clone size: once
D gene: .
CDR3 length: 14
CDR3 DNA: TGTGCCAGCAGCTTAAAGGTTCGGGCAGATACGCAGTATTTT
CDR3 protein: CASSLKVRADTQYF

J gene: TRBJ2-7
V gene: TRBV7-8
clone size: .
D gene: TRBD1
CDR3 length: 14
CDR3 DNA: TGTGCCAGCAGCTTAGGGACAGGGTCCTACGAGCAGTACTTC
CDR3 protein: CASSLGTGSYEQYF

J gene: TRBJ2-7
V gene: TRBV5-1
clone size: .
D gene: TRBD2
CDR3 length: 15
CDR3 DNA: TGCGCCAGCAGCTCAAGACTAGCGGGAGGGGGCGAGCAGTACTTC
CDR3 protein: CASSSRLAGGGEQYF

J gene: TRBJ2-7
V gene: TRBV28
clone size: .
D gene: TRBD1
CDR3 length: 15
CDR3 DNA: TGTGCCAGCAGTAGTGCGGACAGGGACCTTTACGAGCAGTACTTC
CDR3 protein: CASSSADRDLYEQYF

J gene: TRBJ1-5
V gene: TRBV4-2
clone size: .
D gene: .
CDR3 length: 14
CDR3 DNA: TGTGCCAGCAGCTGGCAGGGTAGCAATCAGCCCCAGCATTTT
CDR3 protein: CASSWQGSNQPQHF

J gene: TRBJ2-7
V gene: TRBV18
clone size: .
D gene: .
CDR3 length: 15
CDR3 DNA: TGTGCCAGCTCACTGGGCACAGGGCGGTCCTACGAGCAGTACTTC
CDR3 protein: CASSLGTGRSYEQYF

J gene: TRBJ1-5
V gene: TRBV7-2
clone size: .
D gene: .
CDR3 length: 13
CDR3 DNA: TGTGCCAGCAGCTTCAGGGTTAATCAGCCCCAGCATTTT
CDR3 protein: CASSFRVNQPQHF

J gene: TRBJ2-3
V gene: TRBV10-3
clone size: .
D gene: .
CDR3 length: 13
CDR3 DNA: TGTGCCATCAGTGGTGCGAGCACAGATACGCAGTATTTT
CDR3 protein: CAISGASTDTQYF

J gene: TRBJ2-1
V gene: TRBV12-5
clone size: .
D gene: TRBD2
CDR3 length: 16
CDR3 DNA: TGTGCTAGTGGTTTGGCACTAGCGGGAGGATACTATGAGCAGTTCTTC
CDR3 protein: CASGLALAGGYYEQFF

J gene: TRBJ2-5
V gene: TRBV14
clone size: .
D gene: .
CDR3 length: 16
CDR3 DNA: TGTGCCAGCAGCCAAGAAGCGGGTGGAAGACAGGAGACCCAGTACTTC
CDR3 protein: CASSQEAGGRQETQYF

J gene: TRBJ2-3
V gene: TRBV4-2
clone size: .
D gene: .
CDR3 length: 13
CDR3 DNA: TGTGCCAGCAGCAAAAAACTAGCCGGTACGCAGTATTTT
CDR3 protein: CASSKKLAGTQYF

J gene: TRBJ2-1
V gene: TRBV7-6
clone size: .
D gene: .
CDR3 length: 12
CDR3 DNA: TGTGCCAGCAGCGTCTGGGCCAATGAGCAGTTCTTC
CDR3 protein: CASSVWANEQFF

J gene: TRBJ2-5
V gene: TRBV7-8
clone size: .
D gene: .
CDR3 length: 14
CDR3 DNA: TGTGCCAGCAGCTTAGATCCCCAGGCAGCGAGTGGGTACTTC
CDR3 protein: CASSLDPQAASGYF

J gene: TRBJ1-2
V gene: TRBV14
clone size: .
D gene: .
CDR3 length: 14
CDR3 DNA: TGTGCCAGCAGCCAAGTACAAAGGAACTATGGCTACACCTTC
CDR3 protein: CASSQVQRNYGYTF

J gene: TRBJ1-5
V gene: TRBV7-9
clone size: .
D gene: .
CDR3 length: 12
CDR3 DNA: TGTGCCAGCAGCCATAGCAATCAGCCCCAGCATTTT
CDR3 protein: CASSHSNQPQHF

J gene: TRBJ1-5
V gene: TRBV7-9
clone size: .
D gene: .
CDR3 length: 15
CDR3 DNA: TGTGCCAGCAGCTTAGGGGCTGGGTTGGATCAGCCCCAGCATTTT
CDR3 protein: CASSLGAGLDQPQHF

J gene: TRBJ2-7
V gene: TRBV7-2
clone size: .
D gene: .
CDR3 length: 14
CDR3 DNA: TGTGCCAGCAGCTTGCCCCCCCCTCGGAACGAGCAGTACTTC
CDR3 protein: CASSLPPPRNEQYF

J gene: TRBJ2-7
V gene: TRBV29-1
clone size: .
D gene: .
CDR3 length: 14
CDR3 DNA: TGCAGCGTTGGGCAAAGCGGAGGCCCAGCGGAGCAGTACTTC
CDR3 protein: CSVGQSGGPAEQYF

J gene: TRBJ2-1
V gene: TRBV5-5
clone size: .
D gene: TRBD2
CDR3 length: 16
CDR3 DNA: TGTGCCAGCAGCTCGCTTACAGCGGGGGGGCACAATGAGCAGTTCTTC
CDR3 protein: CASSSLTAGGHNEQFF